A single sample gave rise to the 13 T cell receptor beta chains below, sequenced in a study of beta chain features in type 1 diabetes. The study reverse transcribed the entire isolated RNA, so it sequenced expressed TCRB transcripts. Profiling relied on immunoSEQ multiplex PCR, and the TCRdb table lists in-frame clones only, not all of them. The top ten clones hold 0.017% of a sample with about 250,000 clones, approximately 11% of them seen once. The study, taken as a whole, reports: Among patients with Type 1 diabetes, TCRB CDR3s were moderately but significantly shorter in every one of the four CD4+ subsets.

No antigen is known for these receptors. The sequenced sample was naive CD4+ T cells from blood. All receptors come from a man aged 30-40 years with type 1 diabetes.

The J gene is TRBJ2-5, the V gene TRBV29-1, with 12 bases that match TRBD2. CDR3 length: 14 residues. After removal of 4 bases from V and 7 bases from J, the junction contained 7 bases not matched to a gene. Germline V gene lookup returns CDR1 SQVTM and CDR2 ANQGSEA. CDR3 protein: CSVVASGGAATQYF. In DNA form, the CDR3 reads TGCAGCGTTGTGGCTAGCGGGGGGGCCGCGACCCAGTACTTC.

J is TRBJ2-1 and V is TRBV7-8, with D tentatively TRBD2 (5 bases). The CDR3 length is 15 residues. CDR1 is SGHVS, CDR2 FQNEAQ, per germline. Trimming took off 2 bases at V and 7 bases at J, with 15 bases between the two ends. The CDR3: CASSLRRIAANEQFF. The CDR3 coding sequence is TGTGCCAGCAGCTTAAGGAGGATAGCTGCAAATGAGCAGTTCTTC.

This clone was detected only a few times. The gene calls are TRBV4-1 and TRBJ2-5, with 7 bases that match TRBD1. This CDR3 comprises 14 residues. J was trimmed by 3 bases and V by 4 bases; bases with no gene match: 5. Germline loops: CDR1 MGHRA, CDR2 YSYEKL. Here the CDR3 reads CASSREGGEETQYF. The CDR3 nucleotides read TGCGCCAGCAGCCGAGAAGGGGGCGAAGAGACCCAGTACTTC.

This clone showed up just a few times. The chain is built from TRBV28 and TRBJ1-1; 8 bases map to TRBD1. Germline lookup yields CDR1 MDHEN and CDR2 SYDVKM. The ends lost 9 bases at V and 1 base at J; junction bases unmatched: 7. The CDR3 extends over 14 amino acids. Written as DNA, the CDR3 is TGTGCCAGTCCAAGGGACAGGACGAACACTGAAGCTTTCTTT. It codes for CASPRDRTNTEAFF. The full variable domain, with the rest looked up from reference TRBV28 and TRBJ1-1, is DVKVTQSSRYLVKRTGEKVFLECVQDMDHENMFWYRQDPGLGLRLIYFSYDVKMKEKGDIPEGYSVSREKKERFSLILESASTNQTSMYLCASPRDRTNTEAFFGQGTRLTVV.

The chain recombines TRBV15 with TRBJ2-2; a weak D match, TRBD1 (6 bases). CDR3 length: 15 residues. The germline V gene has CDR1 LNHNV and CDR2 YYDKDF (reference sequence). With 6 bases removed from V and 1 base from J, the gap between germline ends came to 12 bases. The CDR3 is CATRQGTLNTGELFF. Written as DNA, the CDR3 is TGTGCCACCAGGCAGGGGACACTGAACACCGGGGAGCTGTTTTTT.

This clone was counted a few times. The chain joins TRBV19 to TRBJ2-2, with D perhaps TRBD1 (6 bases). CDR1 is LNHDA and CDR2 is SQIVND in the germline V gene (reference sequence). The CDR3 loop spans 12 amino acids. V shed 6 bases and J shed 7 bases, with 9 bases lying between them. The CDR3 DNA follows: TGTGCCAGTAGCCAGACAGGCGGGGAGCTGTTTTTT. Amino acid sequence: CASSQTGGELFF.

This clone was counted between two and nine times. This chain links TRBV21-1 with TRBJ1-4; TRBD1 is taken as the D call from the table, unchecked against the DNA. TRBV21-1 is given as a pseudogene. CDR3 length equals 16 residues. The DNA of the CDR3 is TGTGCCAGCAGCAAAGCAACGGAACAGGAGAGTGAAAAACTGTTTTTT. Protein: CASSKATEQESEKLFF.

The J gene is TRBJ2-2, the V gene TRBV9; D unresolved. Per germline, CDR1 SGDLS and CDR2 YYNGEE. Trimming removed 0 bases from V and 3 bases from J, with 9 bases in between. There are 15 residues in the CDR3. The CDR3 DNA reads TGTGCCAGCAGCGTAGAACATCCTGACACCGGGGAGCTGTTTTTT. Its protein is CASSVEHPDTGELFF.

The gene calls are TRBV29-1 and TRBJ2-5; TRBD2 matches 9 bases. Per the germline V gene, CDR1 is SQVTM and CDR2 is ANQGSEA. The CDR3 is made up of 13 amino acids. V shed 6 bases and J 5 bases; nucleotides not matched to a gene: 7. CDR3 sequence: CSVDLTSGETQYF. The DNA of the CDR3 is TGCAGCGTCGATTTGACTAGCGGCGAGACCCAGTACTTC.

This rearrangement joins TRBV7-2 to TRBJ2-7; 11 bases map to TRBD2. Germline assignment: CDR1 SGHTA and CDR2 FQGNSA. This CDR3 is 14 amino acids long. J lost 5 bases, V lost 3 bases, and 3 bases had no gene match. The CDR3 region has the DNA TGTGCCAGCAGCTTTAGCGGGGGGGCCCACGAGCAGTACTTC. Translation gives CASSFSGGAHEQYF.

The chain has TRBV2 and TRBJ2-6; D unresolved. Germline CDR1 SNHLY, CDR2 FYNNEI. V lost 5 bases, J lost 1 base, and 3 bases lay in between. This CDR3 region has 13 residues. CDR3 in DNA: TGTGCCAGCAGTCCATCTGGGGCCAACGTCCTGACTTTC. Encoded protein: CASSPSGANVLTF.

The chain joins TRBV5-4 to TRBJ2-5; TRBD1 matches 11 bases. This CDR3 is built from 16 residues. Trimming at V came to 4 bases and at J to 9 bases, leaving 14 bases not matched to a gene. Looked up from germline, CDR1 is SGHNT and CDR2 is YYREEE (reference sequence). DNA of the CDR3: TGTGCCAGCAGCCCTGGGACAGGGGGGCCTGGATCGGCCCAGTACTTC. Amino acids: CASSPGTGGPGSAQYF.

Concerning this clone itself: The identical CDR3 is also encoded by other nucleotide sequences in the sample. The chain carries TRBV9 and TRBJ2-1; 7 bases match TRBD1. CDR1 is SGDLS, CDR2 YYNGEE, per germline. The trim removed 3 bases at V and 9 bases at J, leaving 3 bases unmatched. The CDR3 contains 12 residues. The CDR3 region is CASSASGGEQFF. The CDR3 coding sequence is TGTGCCAGCAGCGCTTCAGGGGGTGAGCAGTTCTTC.